The clone carrying this T cell receptor (beta chain) was counted between two and nine times. This specimen comes from a study of molecular identifiers for immune sequencing clone quantification. MiXCR was run by TCRdb on the PCR reads, yielding one entry per CDR3 protein. The table lists about 630,000 distinct CDR3 sequences, approximately 24% of them singletons. The CDR3 has 15 residues. V lost 5 bases and J lost 2, with 16 bases in between. In germline, CDR1 is MNHEY, CDR2 SMNVEV (reference sequence). The genes are TRBV27 and TRBJ2-7; possible D gene TRBD2, 5 bases. Sequenced input: naive CD8+ T cells from blood, with Jurkat cell RNA spiked in. The subset: FACS-sorted CD8+CD4-CCR7+CD45RA+ naive T cells. The source of this sequence is a human donor in good health. Some libraries in this study had Jurkat cell RNA spiked in. CDR3 amino acids: CASSLRVVDTYEQYF. Here the CDR3 DNA reads TGTGCCAGCAGTCTGAGGGTGGTGGATACCTACGAGCAGTACTTC.